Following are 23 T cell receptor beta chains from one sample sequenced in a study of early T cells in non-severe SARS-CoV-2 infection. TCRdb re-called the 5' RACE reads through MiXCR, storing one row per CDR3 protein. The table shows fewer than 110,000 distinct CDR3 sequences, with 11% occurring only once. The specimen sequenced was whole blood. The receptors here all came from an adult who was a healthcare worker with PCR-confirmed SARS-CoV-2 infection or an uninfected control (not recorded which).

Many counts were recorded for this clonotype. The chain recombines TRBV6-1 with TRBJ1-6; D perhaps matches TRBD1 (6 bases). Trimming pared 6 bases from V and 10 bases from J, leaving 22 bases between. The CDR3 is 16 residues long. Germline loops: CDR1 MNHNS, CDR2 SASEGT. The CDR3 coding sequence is TGTGCCAGCAGCCATCACAGGGTGCGGGGCAAATCACCCCTCCACTTT. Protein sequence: CASSHHRVRGKSPLHF.

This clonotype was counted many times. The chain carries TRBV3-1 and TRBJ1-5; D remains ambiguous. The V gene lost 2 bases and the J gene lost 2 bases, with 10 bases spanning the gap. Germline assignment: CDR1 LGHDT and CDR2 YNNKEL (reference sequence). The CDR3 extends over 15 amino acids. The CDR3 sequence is CASSQSGFRNQPQHF. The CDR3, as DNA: TGTGCCAGCAGCCAAAGCGGGTTCCGCAATCAGCCCCAGCATTTT. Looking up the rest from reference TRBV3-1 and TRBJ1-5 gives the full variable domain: DTAVSQTPKYLVTQMGNDKSIKCEQNLGHDTMYWYKQDSKKFLKIMFSYNNKELIINETVPNRFSPKSPDKAHLNLHINSLELGDSAVYFCASSQSGFRNQPQHFGDGTRLSIL.

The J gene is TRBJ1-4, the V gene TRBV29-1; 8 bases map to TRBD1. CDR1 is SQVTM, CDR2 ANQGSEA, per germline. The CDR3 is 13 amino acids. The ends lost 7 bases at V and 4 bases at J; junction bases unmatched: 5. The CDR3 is CSASGGDNEKLFF. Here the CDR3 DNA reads TGCAGCGCCTCAGGGGGCGATAATGAAAAACTGTTTTTT.

CDR3 nucleotides: TGCAGTGCTCCGATAGCGGGAGAGTCACAGTATTTT. Encoded protein: CSAPIAGESQYF. The chain joins TRBV20-1 to TRBJ2-3, with TRBD2 identical over 9 bases. Germline loops: CDR1 DFQATT, CDR2 SNEGSKA (reference sequence). The length of the CDR3 is 12 residues. V dropped 5 bases and J dropped 12; count of bases not matched to a gene: 9.

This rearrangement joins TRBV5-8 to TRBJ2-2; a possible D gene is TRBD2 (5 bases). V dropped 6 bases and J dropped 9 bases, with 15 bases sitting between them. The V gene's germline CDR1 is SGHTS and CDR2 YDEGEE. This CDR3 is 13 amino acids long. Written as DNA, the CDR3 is TGTGCCAGCACCCGACGGGGTCAACGGGAGCTGTTTTTT. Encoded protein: CASTRRGQRELFF.

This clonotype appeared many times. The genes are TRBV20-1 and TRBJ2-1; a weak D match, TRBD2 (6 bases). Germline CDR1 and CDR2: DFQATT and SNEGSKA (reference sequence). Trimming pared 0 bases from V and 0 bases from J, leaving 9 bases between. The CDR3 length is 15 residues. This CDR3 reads CSARDLGSSYNEQFF. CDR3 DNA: TGCAGTGCTAGAGATCTCGGGAGCTCCTACAATGAGCAGTTCTTC.

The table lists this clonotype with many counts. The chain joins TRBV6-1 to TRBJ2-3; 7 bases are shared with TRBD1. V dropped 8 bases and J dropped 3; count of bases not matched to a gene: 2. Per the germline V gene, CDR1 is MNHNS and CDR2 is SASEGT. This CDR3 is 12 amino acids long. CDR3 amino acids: CASGTATDTQYF. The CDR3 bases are TGTGCCAGCGGGACAGCAACAGATACGCAGTATTTT.

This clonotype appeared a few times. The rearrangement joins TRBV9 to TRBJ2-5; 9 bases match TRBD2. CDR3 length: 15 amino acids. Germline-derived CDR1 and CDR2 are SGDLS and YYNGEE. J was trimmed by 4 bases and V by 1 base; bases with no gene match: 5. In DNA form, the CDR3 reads TGTGCCAGCAGCGTATCCGGACTAGCGAGAGAGACCCAGTACTTC. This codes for CASSVSGLARETQYF. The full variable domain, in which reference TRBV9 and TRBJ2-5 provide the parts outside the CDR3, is DSGVTQTPKHLITATGQRVTLRCSPRSGDLSVYWYQQSLDQGLQFLIQYYNGEERAKGNILERFSAQQFPDLHSELNLSSLELGDSALYFCASSVSGLARETQYFGPGTRLLVL.

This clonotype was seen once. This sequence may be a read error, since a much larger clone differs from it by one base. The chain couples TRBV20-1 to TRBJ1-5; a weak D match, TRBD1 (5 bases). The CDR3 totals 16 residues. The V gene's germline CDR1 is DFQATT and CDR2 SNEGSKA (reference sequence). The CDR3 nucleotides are TGCAGTGCTAGCCGCTTACAGGAGCCTAGCGATCAGCCCCAGCATTTT. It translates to CSASRLQEPSDQPQHF.

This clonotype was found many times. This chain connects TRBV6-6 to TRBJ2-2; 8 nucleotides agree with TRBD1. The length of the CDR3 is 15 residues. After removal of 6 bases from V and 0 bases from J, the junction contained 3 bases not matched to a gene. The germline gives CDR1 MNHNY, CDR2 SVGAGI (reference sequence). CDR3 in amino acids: CASSPTGANTGELFF. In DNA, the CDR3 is TGTGCCAGCAGCCCGACAGGGGCGAACACCGGGGAGCTGTTTTTT.

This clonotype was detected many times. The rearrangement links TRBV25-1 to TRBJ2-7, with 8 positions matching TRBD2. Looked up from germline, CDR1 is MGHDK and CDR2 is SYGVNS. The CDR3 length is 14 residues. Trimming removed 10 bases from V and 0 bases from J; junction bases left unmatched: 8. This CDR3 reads CAIRPGTSSYEQYF. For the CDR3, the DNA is TGTGCCATCAGGCCCGGGACTAGCTCCTACGAGCAGTACTTC.

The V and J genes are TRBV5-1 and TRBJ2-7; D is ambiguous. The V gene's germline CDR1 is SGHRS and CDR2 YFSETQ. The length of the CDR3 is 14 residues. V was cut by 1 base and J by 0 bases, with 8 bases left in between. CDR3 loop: CASSLLLSSYEQYF. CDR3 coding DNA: TGCGCCAGCAGCTTGTTGCTCAGCTCCTACGAGCAGTACTTC.

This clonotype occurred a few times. The DNA of the CDR3 is TGTGCCAGCCGGTTTACGGGTGGCAATCAGCCCCAGCATTTT. Its translation: CASRFTGGNQPQHF. The rearrangement joins TRBV7-2 to TRBJ1-5; no firm D call. The CDR3 totals 14 residues. Trimming stripped 8 bases from V and 2 bases from J, with 13 bases between. Germline CDR1 reads SGHTA; CDR2 reads FQGNSA.

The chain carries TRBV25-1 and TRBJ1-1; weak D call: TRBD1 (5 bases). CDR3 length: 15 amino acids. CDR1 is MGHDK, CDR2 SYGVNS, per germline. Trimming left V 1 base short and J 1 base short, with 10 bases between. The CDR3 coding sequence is TGTGCCAGCAGTGAATTAGGACACACGAACACTGAAGCTTTCTTT. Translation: CASSELGHTNTEAFF.

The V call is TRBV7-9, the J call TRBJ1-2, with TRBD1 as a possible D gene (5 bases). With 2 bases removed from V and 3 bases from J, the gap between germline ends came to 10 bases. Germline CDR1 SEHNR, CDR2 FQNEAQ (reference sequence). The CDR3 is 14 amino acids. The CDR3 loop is CASSLTRGDYGYTF. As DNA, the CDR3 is TGTGCCAGCAGCTTAACAAGGGGCGACTATGGCTACACCTTC.

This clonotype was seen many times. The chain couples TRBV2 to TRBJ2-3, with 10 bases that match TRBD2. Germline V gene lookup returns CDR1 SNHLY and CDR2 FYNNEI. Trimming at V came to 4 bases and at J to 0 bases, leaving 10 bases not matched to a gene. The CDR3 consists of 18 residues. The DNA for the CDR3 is TGTGCCAGCAGTGCTCGGCTAGCGGGAGCCATGAGCACAGATACGCAGTATTTT. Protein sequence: CASSARLAGAMSTDTQYF. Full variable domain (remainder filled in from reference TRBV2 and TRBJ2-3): EPEVTQTPSHQVTQMGQEVILRCVPISNHLYFYWYRQILGQKVEFLVSFYNNEISEKSEIFDDQFSVERPDGSNFTLKIRSTKLEDSAMYFCASSARLAGAMSTDTQYFGPGTRLTVL.

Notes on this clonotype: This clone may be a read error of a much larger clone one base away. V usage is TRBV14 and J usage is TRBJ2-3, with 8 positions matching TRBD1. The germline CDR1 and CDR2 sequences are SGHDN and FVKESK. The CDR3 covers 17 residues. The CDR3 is CASNQDSWTGFTDTQYF. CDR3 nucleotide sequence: TGTGCCAGCAACCAAGATTCCTGGACAGGGTTCACAGATACGCAGTATTTT.

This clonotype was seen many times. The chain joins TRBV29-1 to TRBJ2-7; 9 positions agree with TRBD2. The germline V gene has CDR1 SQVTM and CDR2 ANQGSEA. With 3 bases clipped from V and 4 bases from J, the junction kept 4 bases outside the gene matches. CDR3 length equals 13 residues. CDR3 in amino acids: CSVELREGYEQYF. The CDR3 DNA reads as TGCAGCGTTGAGTTGCGGGAGGGATACGAGCAGTACTTC.

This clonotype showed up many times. CDR3 protein: CASSQPFGDSYNEQFF. The CDR3 coding sequence is TGTGCCAGCAGCCAGCCGTTTGGGGACTCCTACAATGAGCAGTTCTTC. V is TRBV3-1 and J is TRBJ2-1, with D uncertain. The CDR3 contains 16 residues. V lost 3 bases and J lost 0, with 12 bases in between. Germline V CDR1 and CDR2: LGHDT, YNNKEL (reference sequence).

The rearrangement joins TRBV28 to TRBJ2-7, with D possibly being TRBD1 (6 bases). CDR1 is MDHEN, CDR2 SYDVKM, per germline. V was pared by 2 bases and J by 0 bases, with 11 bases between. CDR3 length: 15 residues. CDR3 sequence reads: CASSLGQFRSYEQYF. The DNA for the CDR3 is TGTGCCAGCAGTTTAGGACAGTTCCGCTCCTACGAGCAGTACTTC.

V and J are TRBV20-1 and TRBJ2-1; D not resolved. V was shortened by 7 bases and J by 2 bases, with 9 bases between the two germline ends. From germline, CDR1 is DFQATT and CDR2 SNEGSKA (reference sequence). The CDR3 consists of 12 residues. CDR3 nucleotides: TGCAGTGGCCGGATGACCTACAATGAGCAGTTCTTC. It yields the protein CSGRMTYNEQFF.

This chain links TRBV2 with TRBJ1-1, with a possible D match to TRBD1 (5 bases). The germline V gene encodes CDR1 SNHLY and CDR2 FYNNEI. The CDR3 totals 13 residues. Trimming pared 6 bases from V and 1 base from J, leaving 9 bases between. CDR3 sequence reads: CASRPQENTEAFF. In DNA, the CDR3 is TGTGCCAGCAGACCACAGGAGAACACTGAAGCTTTCTTT.

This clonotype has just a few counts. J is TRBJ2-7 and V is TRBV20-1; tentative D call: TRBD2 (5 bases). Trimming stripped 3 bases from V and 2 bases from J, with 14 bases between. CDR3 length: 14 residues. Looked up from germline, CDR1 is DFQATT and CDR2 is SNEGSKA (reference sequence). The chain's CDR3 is CSASGKQRTYEQYF. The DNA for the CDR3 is TGCAGTGCTAGCGGGAAACAAAGGACCTACGAGCAGTACTTC.